What follows are 18 T cell receptor beta chains derived from one specimen sequenced in a study of blood T cell repertoires in COVID-19. Profiling relied on immunoSEQ multiplex PCR, and the TCRdb table lists in-frame clones only, not all of them. This repertoire shows about 60,000 clones, 88% found once; its top ten account for around 5%. The sample was peripheral blood. The receptors stem from a man aged 55 to 70 with acute or convalescent COVID-19.

This clone was seen only once. J is TRBJ2-4 and V is TRBV5-4; 7 nucleotides line up with TRBD1. J was trimmed by 9 bases and V by 4 bases; bases with no gene match: 7. The CDR3 sequence is 13 residues long. Germline V gene sequence: CDR1 SGHNT, CDR2 YYREEE (reference sequence). CDR3 amino acids: CASSVTGAAIQYF. The CDR3 DNA reads as TGTGCCAGCAGCGTTACAGGGGCGGCCATTCAGTACTTC.

The chain carries TRBV5-1 and TRBJ2-2, with TRBD1 as a possible D gene (5 bases). The germline V gene encodes CDR1 SGHRS and CDR2 YFSETQ. Trimming removed 1 base at V and 6 bases at J, with 10 bases between. This CDR3 has 14 amino acids. As DNA, the CDR3 is TGCGCCAGCAGCTTGTCCAGGGTTGCCGGGGAGCTGTTTTTT. Translation gives CASSLSRVAGELFF.

The gene calls are TRBV12-3 or TRBV12-4 and TRBJ1-2, with D possibly TRBD1 on 6 matching bases. The CDR3 extends over 11 amino acids. Between the trimmed V and J ends, which lost 6 bases and 6 bases, there was a span of 8 bases. The CDR3 sequence is CASRYRDGYTF. The CDR3 nucleotides are TGTGCCAGCAGGTACAGGGATGGCTACACCTTC.

The rearrangement uses TRBV10-2 and TRBJ1-3, with D possibly being TRBD1 (6 bases). Germline V gene data show CDR1 as WSHSY and CDR2 as SAAADI. The CDR3 runs to 19 residues. V lost 3 bases, J lost 2 bases, and 23 bases lay in between. The CDR3 here is CASSDPRKGVLLPGNTIYF. As DNA, the CDR3 is TGCGCCAGCAGTGACCCCCGGAAGGGGGTTTTACTCCCTGGAAACACCATATATTTT.

V and J are TRBV15 and TRBJ1-4; no clear D. This CDR3 is 12 amino acids long. V lost 1 base to trimming and J lost 7 bases, with 4 bases between them. Germline V gene sequence: CDR1 LNHNV, CDR2 YYDKDF (reference sequence). In nucleotides, the CDR3 is TGTGCCACCAGCAGAGTGGCTGAAAAACTGTTTTTT. The encoded protein is CATSRVAEKLFF.

The J gene is TRBJ2-3, the V gene TRBV7-3; 16 bases match TRBD2. This CDR3 has 17 residues. Germline V gives CDR1 SGHTA, CDR2 FQGTGA. After removal of 5 bases from V and 9 bases from J, the junction contained 11 bases not matched to a gene. The CDR3 sequence: CASSQTGLAGGQGTQYF. The CDR3 bases are TGTGCCAGCAGCCAAACGGGACTAGCGGGAGGGCAGGGGACGCAGTATTTT.

Here the CDR3 reads CASSEGSVAPGELFF. The CDR3 DNA reads TGTGCCAGCAGTGAAGGATCGGTAGCCCCCGGGGAGCTGTTTTTT. The genes are TRBV2 and TRBJ2-2; no clear D. Germline CDR1 SNHLY, CDR2 FYNNEI. Deletions cut 1 base from V and 6 bases from J, with 12 bases between. The CDR3 is 15 amino acids.

This clone occurred once. The V and J genes are TRBV19 and TRBJ2-7; tentative D call: TRBD2 (5 bases). This CDR3 has 15 residues. Trimming cost V 5 bases and J 1 base, with 15 bases left between them. Germline V lookup: CDR1 LNHDA, CDR2 SQIVND (reference sequence). CDR3 region: CASSPRTGPSYEQYF. CDR3 nucleotides: TGTGCCAGTAGTCCCAGGACTGGACCTTCCTACGAGCAGTACTTC.

V is TRBV24-1 and J is TRBJ1-5, with D maybe TRBD1 (6 bases). The CDR3 spans 17 residues. Germline values: CDR1 KGHDR, CDR2 SFDVKD. V lost 5 bases, J lost 1 base, and 17 bases lay in between. The CDR3 DNA follows: TGTGCCACCAGTGCCCAGCCACGGACAGCGAGCAATCAGCCCCAGCATTTT. It is translated as CATSAQPRTASNQPQHF.

The V and J genes are TRBV30 and TRBJ1-2, with TRBD1 matching over 7 bases. CDR3 size: 12 residues. The ends lost 6 bases at V and 2 bases at J; junction bases unmatched: 3. Germline V gene data show CDR1 as GTSNPN and CDR2 as SVGIG (reference sequence). CDR3 loop: CACRDSNYGYTF. CDR3 coding DNA: TGTGCCTGCAGGGACAGCAACTATGGCTACACCTTC.

A single count supports this clone. V and J are TRBV27 and TRBJ2-7; TRBD2 is a possible D gene (7 bases). Trimming shortened V by 5 bases and J by 5 bases, and 22 bases separated the two germline ends. The CDR3 sequence is 16 residues long. Germline CDR1 and CDR2: MNHEY and SMNVEV (reference sequence). CDR3 nucleotides: TGTGCCAGCAGTCTCGCCTCGACAGCGCGGGGGCACGAGCAGTACTTC. Amino acid sequence: CASSLASTARGHEQYF.

The gene calls are TRBV28 and TRBJ1-3; a possible D gene is TRBD1 (5 bases). Germline CDR1 is MDHEN and CDR2 is SYDVKM. Trimming removed 9 bases at V and 4 bases at J, with 19 bases between. This CDR3 is built from 15 residues. The CDR3 DNA reads as TGTGCCAGTTACCCCTTTGGGGCGAGAGGAAACACCATATATTTT. Encoded protein: CASYPFGARGNTIYF. Looking up the rest from reference TRBV28 and TRBJ1-3 gives the full variable domain: DVKVTQSSRYLVKRTGEKVFLECVQDMDHENMFWYRQDPGLGLRLIYFSYDVKMKEKGDIPEGYSVSREKKERFSLILESASTNQTSMYLCASYPFGARGNTIYFGEGSWLTVV.

This chain connects TRBV6-2 or TRBV6-3 to TRBJ2-3; 15 bases align to TRBD2. The CDR3 has 18 amino acids. V lost 5 bases and J lost 6; bases outside the gene matches: 12. The germline CDR1 and CDR2 sequences are MNHEY and SVGEGT. Written as DNA, the CDR3 is TGTGCCAGCAGTACCTGGACTAGCGGGAGGGCCAAGCCGGATACGCAGTATTTT. Amino acid sequence: CASSTWTSGRAKPDTQYF.

This chain connects TRBV19 to TRBJ2-7, with TRBD2 matching 11 bases. CDR1 and CDR2 from the germline V gene are LNHDA and SQIVND (reference sequence). This CDR3 has 18 residues. V shed 8 bases, J shed 4 bases, and the junction held 19 bases outside the gene matches. CDR3 nucleotides: TGTGCCAGTTTTAAACTAGCGGGAGATAAGTGGGGCTGGTACGAGCAGTACTTC. This translates into CASFKLAGDKWGWYEQYF.

V and J are TRBV29-1 and TRBJ1-1, with TRBD1 identical over 7 bases. V shed 6 bases and J 3 bases; nucleotides not matched to a gene: 7. Germline lookup yields CDR1 SQVTM and CDR2 ANQGSEA. There are 13 residues in the CDR3. Here the CDR3 reads CSVSQGWDTEAFF. For the CDR3, the DNA is TGCAGCGTGTCACAGGGGTGGGACACTGAAGCTTTCTTT.

V usage is TRBV27 and J usage is TRBJ2-5; 8 bases are a match to TRBD1. Per the germline V gene, CDR1 is MNHEY and CDR2 is SMNVEV (reference sequence). The CDR3 has 13 amino acids. Trimming cost V 5 bases and J 5 bases; bases outside gene matches: 4. This chain's CDR3 is CASSGRGPETQYF. The CDR3 region has the DNA TGTGCCAGCAGTGGCAGGGGGCCGGAGACCCAGTACTTC.

This clone appeared a few times. This chain connects TRBV14 to TRBJ2-7, with TRBD1 identical over 8 bases. V shed 4 bases and J 3 bases; nucleotides not matched to a gene: 5. The CDR3 is 14 residues long. CDR1 SGHDN and CDR2 FVKESK come from the germline V gene. The CDR3 nucleotides are TGTGCCAGCAGCCGCCGGACAGGGCGCTACGAGCAGTACTTC. It specifies CASSRRTGRYEQYF. Full variable domain (outside the CDR3, taken from reference TRBV14 and TRBJ2-7): EAGVTQFPSHSVIEKGQTVTLRCDPISGHDNLYWYRRVMGKEIKFLLHFVKESKQDESGMPNNRFLAERTGGTYSTLKVQPAELEDSGVYFCASSRRTGRYEQYFGPGTRLTVT.

V and J are TRBV4-2 and TRBJ2-4; 7 bases fit TRBD2. V lost 3 bases and J lost 7; bases outside the gene matches: 9. The length of the CDR3 is 15 residues. From germline, CDR1 is LGHNA and CDR2 YNFKEQ. CDR3 loop: CASSQSSGTGNIQYF. For the CDR3, the DNA is TGTGCCAGCAGCCAGTCCAGCGGGACTGGGAACATTCAGTACTTC.